This T cell receptor beta chain was observed in a study of blood T cell repertoires in COVID-19. Study-wide context: The samples span acute and convalescent COVID-19 from the United States, Italy and Spain. The cDNA or gDNA used as material had been derived from T cells, B-cell-depleted T cells, or PBMCs.

Patients in Seattle were enrolled during active infection, then followed longitudinally. This clone was recorded a few times. TCRdb keeps only in-frame clones here, not all; method: immunoSEQ multiplex PCR. The sample lists some 180,000 clones; roughly 81% were seen once. CDR3 length equals 16 residues. Per the germline V gene, CDR1 is LGHDT and CDR2 is YNNKEL (reference sequence). The V and J ends lost 1 base and 7 bases, in that order; junction bases with no gene match: 2. This clonotype was obtained from a woman aged 80 or older with COVID-19, enrolled during active disease. Sequencing was done on a sample of peripheral blood. The chain recombines TRBV3-1 (or the pseudogene TRBV3-2) with TRBJ2-2, with 14 nucleotides matching TRBD2. CDR3 in amino acids: CASSQGTSGGIGELFF. CDR3 nucleotide sequence: TGTGCCAGCAGCCAAGGGACTAGCGGGGGGATCGGGGAGCTGTTTTTT.